The present TCR beta chain was sequenced within a study of beta chain features in type 1 diabetes. This clone was seen only a few times. Its specificity is unknown. This CDR3 has 13 amino acids. Germline V gene data show CDR1 as LNHDA and CDR2 as SQIVND (reference sequence). Trimming cost V 3 bases and J 4 bases, with 9 bases left between them. Investigators reverse transcribed all isolated RNA, so they sequenced expressed TCRB transcripts. Repertoires were generated with immunoSEQ multiplex PCR, while TCRdb's copy carries only in-frame clones and drops some. The repertoire holds 600,000 to 700,000 clones, with roughly an eighth as singletons. Study conclusions and caveats: Type 1 diabetes patients had TCRB CDR3s that were shorter (moderately but significantly so) in all four CD4+ subsets.

The chain uses TRBV19 and TRBJ1-2; a weak D match, TRBD1 (6 bases). The sequenced material came from naive CD4+ T cells from blood. This TCR was recovered from a man aged 18 to 29 with type 1 diabetes. Here the CDR3 reads CASSMTGTYGYTF. The CDR3 nucleotides read TGTGCCAGTAGTATGACAGGCACCTATGGCTACACCTTC.